The 25 T cell receptor beta chains presented below share a single source sample, sequenced in a study of cytotoxic CD8 clonotypes in ibrutinib-treated CLL. Clones were read by immunoSEQ multiplex PCR, and TCRdb kept only the in-frame ones, dropping some. The data show about 76,000 clones, 85% to 90% seen once. The sample in question was PBMCs, obtained before ibrutinib treatment. The receptors derive from a human donor with chronic lymphocytic leukemia.

The chain uses TRBV5-6 and TRBJ2-1; D not certain. Deletions cut 5 bases from V and 0 bases from J, with 12 bases between. The germline V gene has CDR1 SGHDT and CDR2 YYEEEE. This CDR3 is 15 amino acids long. The CDR3 sequence is CASSHLRSSYNEQFF. The CDR3 DNA sequence: TGTGCCAGCAGTCACCTTCGGAGCTCCTACAATGAGCAGTTCTTC. The full variable domain, in which reference TRBV5-6 and TRBJ2-1 provide the parts outside the CDR3, is DAGVTQSPTHLIKTRGQQVTLRCSPKSGHDTVSWYQQALGQGPQFIFQYYEEEERQRGNFPDRFSGHQFPNYSSELNVNALLLGDSALYLCASSHLRSSYNEQFFGPGTRLTVL.

The chain combines TRBV5-1 with TRBJ2-5, with 11 bases lining up with TRBD2. Germline loops: CDR1 SGHRS, CDR2 YFSETQ. There are 16 residues in the CDR3. With V trimmed by 4 bases and J by 3 bases, 8 bases remained unmatched. The CDR3 here is CASSPAALAGEETQYF. As DNA, the CDR3 is TGCGCCAGCAGCCCCGCCGCACTAGCGGGAGAAGAGACCCAGTACTTC.

This sequence joins TRBV4-3 and TRBJ2-3; D is unclear. The germline V and J ends were trimmed by 0 bases and 1 base, with 2 bases remaining between them. The germline gives CDR1 LGHNA, CDR2 YSLEER. The CDR3 has 13 residues. CDR3 amino acids: CASSQEGTDTQYF. DNA of the CDR3: TGCGCCAGCAGCCAAGAGGGCACAGATACGCAGTATTTT.

V is TRBV2 and J is TRBJ2-2, with D possibly being TRBD1 (5 bases). The V end was cut by 8 bases, the J end by 2 bases, with 9 bases between. The length of the CDR3 is 13 residues. Germline assignment: CDR1 SNHLY and CDR2 FYNNEI. The CDR3 loop reads CASRQLNTGELFF. CDR3 DNA: TGTGCCAGCCGACAGCTCAACACCGGGGAGCTGTTTTTT.

The V gene is TRBV9, the J gene TRBJ2-3; no definite D call. Germline loops: CDR1 SGDLS, CDR2 YYNGEE. V was pared by 0 bases and J by 2 bases, with 13 bases between. The CDR3 consists of 16 residues. The CDR3, as DNA: TGTGCCAGCAGCGTAGGGTTTTCGCAACCCACAGATACGCAGTATTTT. It translates to CASSVGFSQPTDTQYF.

The chain uses TRBV19 and TRBJ2-2; D call uncertain. The CDR3 loop spans 12 amino acids. Trimming cost V 3 bases and J 4 bases, with 3 bases left between them. From germline, CDR1 is LNHDA and CDR2 SQIVND (reference sequence). The CDR3 DNA sequence: TGTGCCAGTAGTATTTCCACCGGGGAGCTGTTTTTT. It specifies CASSISTGELFF.

The chain uses TRBV28 and TRBJ1-2, with D perhaps TRBD1 (5 bases). CDR3 length equals 17 residues. Trimming cost V 3 bases and J 4 bases, with 21 bases left between them. The V gene's germline CDR1 is MDHEN and CDR2 SYDVKM. CDR3 residues: CASSFYRSGQTRYGYTF. CDR3 coding DNA: TGTGCCAGCAGTTTTTATCGTTCGGGGCAAACCCGCTATGGCTACACCTTC.

V is TRBV9 and J is TRBJ2-1; TRBD2 matches 10 bases. Germline values: CDR1 SGDLS, CDR2 YYNGEE. Trimming removed 3 bases from V and 3 bases from J; junction bases left unmatched: 9. This CDR3 region has 17 residues. The CDR3 bases are TGTGCCAGCAGCGAGCCCCCCGGGACTAGCGACTACAATGAGCAGTTCTTC. Translating gives CASSEPPGTSDYNEQFF.

This rearrangement joins TRBV4-1 to TRBJ2-3, with TRBD1 matching 8 bases. The CDR3 runs to 19 residues. Per germline, CDR1 MGHRA and CDR2 YSYEKL. V was pared by 1 base and J by 2 bases, with 14 bases of the junction left unmatched. The CDR3 coding sequence is TGCGCCAGCAGCCAAGTTTCTCGACGATGGACAGGGACCACAGATACGCAGTATTTT. Protein: CASSQVSRRWTGTTDTQYF.

The chain recombines TRBV5-1 with TRBJ2-3, with TRBD2 as a possible D gene (5 bases). Deletions cut 3 bases from V and 1 base from J, with 12 bases between. CDR1 SGHRS and CDR2 YFSETQ come from the germline V gene. There are 15 residues in the CDR3. CDR3 region: CASSSDYARTDTQYF. Written as DNA, the CDR3 is TGCGCCAGCAGCTCCGACTACGCTCGCACAGATACGCAGTATTTT.

The chain has TRBV20-1 and TRBJ2-1; D might be TRBD1 or TRBD2, each matching 5 bases. Germline V gene lookup returns CDR1 DFQATT and CDR2 SNEGSKA (reference sequence). The CDR3 length is 11 residues. V lost 5 bases and J 12 bases, leaving 14 bases between the germline ends. The CDR3 DNA follows: TGCAGTGCTGATTTGGGGGTGGTGCAGTTCTTC. Translating gives CSADLGVVQFF.

This clone is a singleton in its sample. The chain carries TRBV10-3 and TRBJ2-3, with 10 bases lining up with TRBD1. V lost 6 bases, J lost 4 bases, and 7 bases stayed unmatched. Germline assignment: CDR1 ENHRY and CDR2 SYGVKD. This CDR3 region has 15 residues. DNA of the CDR3: TGTGCCATCAGCCACGGGACAGGGGTAGCAGATACGCAGTATTTT. Amino acids: CAISHGTGVADTQYF.

DNA of the CDR3: TGTGCCAGCAGCTTAGATCGGGACAGGGGAACCTCTGGAAACACCATATATTTT. Its protein product is CASSLDRDRGTSGNTIYF. V gene TRBV11-2 combines with J gene TRBJ1-3; 10 bases are shared with TRBD1. The trim removed 0 bases at V and 0 bases at J, leaving 5 bases unmatched. This CDR3 is 18 amino acids long. Per the germline V gene, CDR1 is SGHAT and CDR2 is FQNNGV.

This clone occurred once. This chain links TRBV6-1 with TRBJ1-1; D unclear. CDR1 is MNHNS and CDR2 is SASEGT in the germline V gene. Deletions cut 3 bases from V and 7 bases from J, with 6 bases between. The length of the CDR3 is 11 residues. The CDR3 DNA reads as TGTGCCAGCAGTGACCACGGTGAAGCTTTCTTT. Amino acid sequence: CASSDHGEAFF.

In DNA, the CDR3 is TGTGCCAGCAGCTTAATCGGCGGCGCCGGGACCTACGAGCAGTACTTC. Amino acid sequence: CASSLIGGAGTYEQYF. The genes are TRBV7-2 and TRBJ2-7; the D gene is possibly TRBD2 (5 bases). This CDR3 has 16 residues. Germline loops: CDR1 SGHTA, CDR2 FQGNSA. V was trimmed by 2 bases and J by 2 bases, leaving 16 bases between them.

The chain links TRBV18 to TRBJ2-7, with 7 nucleotides matching TRBD1. Germline lookup yields CDR1 KGHSH and CDR2 LQKENI. The CDR3 covers 13 residues. V gave up 3 bases and J gave up 5 bases; unmatched junction bases: 4. CDR3: CASSPDRANEQYF. The CDR3 DNA reads TGTGCCAGCTCACCCGACAGGGCTAACGAGCAGTACTTC.

This rearrangement joins TRBV4-2 to TRBJ2-1; D uncertain. Germline V CDR1 and CDR2: LGHNA, YNFKEQ. The V and J ends lost 0 bases and 0 bases respectively, with 9 bases between them. The CDR3 totals 16 residues. The CDR3 DNA is TGTGCCAGCAGCCAAGAAGGGCCCTCCTCCTACAATGAGCAGTTCTTC. Its protein product is CASSQEGPSSYNEQFF.

In this sample, this clone turned up a few times. The chain has TRBV5-4 and TRBJ2-1, with TRBD2 as a possible D gene (6 bases). V was cut by 1 base and J by 5 bases, with 16 bases left in between. The CDR3 has 16 residues. Germline V gives CDR1 SGHNT, CDR2 YYREEE (reference sequence). The DNA of the CDR3 is TGTGCCAGCAGCTTGTCCACTGGGACTTTTAACAATGAGCAGTTCTTC. This translates into CASSLSTGTFNNEQFF.

V and J are TRBV27 and TRBJ1-5, with D tentatively TRBD1 (5 bases). Germline CDR1 and CDR2: MNHEY and SMNVEV (reference sequence). V gave up 4 bases and J gave up 4 bases, with 20 bases separating them. This CDR3 has 17 amino acids. This CDR3 is CASSYPLDGGRNQPQHF. CDR3 nucleotide sequence: TGTGCCAGCAGTTACCCCCTTGACGGGGGAAGGAATCAGCCCCAGCATTTT.

The chain recombines TRBV11-2 with TRBJ2-3; possibly TRBD1 or TRBD2 for D (6 bases each). The CDR3 extends over 16 amino acids. V was trimmed by 3 bases and J by 0 bases, leaving 13 bases between them. Germline-derived CDR1 and CDR2 are SGHAT and FQNNGV. CDR3 protein: CASSLDGGASTDTQYF. CDR3 coding DNA: TGTGCCAGCAGCTTGGACGGGGGCGCTAGCACAGATACGCAGTATTTT.

The rearrangement joins TRBV9 to TRBJ2-1; the match to TRBD2 covers 9 bases. With V trimmed by 4 bases and J by 4 bases, 12 bases remained unmatched. The CDR3 has 17 residues. The V gene's germline CDR1 is SGDLS and CDR2 YYNGEE. The CDR3 DNA reads as TGTGCCAGCAGCCAGACCGCTTTAGCGGGGGCATACAATGAGCAGTTCTTC. Its translation: CASSQTALAGAYNEQFF.

The gene calls are TRBV5-6 and TRBJ1-5; possible D gene TRBD1, 6 bases. Trimming pared 5 bases from V and 9 bases from J, leaving 15 bases between. The CDR3 has 13 amino acids. Germline loops: CDR1 SGHDT, CDR2 YYEEEE. The CDR3 spells CASSPGGRGPQHF. Written as DNA, the CDR3 is TGTGCCAGCAGTCCGGGGGGGCGCGGGCCCCAGCATTTT.

V usage is TRBV2 and J usage is TRBJ2-1, with 8 bases matching TRBD2. The trim removed 7 bases at V and 5 bases at J, leaving 19 bases unmatched. The CDR3 is made up of 18 amino acids. CDR1 and CDR2 from the germline V gene are SNHLY and FYNNEI. The CDR3 sequence: CASTPGLVGLESNNEQFF. The CDR3 DNA follows: TGTGCCAGCACCCCGGGACTAGTGGGATTAGAGTCCAACAATGAGCAGTTCTTC.

The chain joins TRBV6-1 to TRBJ2-1; D gene unclear. Germline V gives CDR1 MNHNS, CDR2 SASEGT. The CDR3 covers 12 residues. Trimming left V 8 bases short and J 5 bases short, with 10 bases between. In DNA form, the CDR3 reads TGTGCCAGCGGCGAGTACCACAATGAGCAGTTCTTC. Encoded protein: CASGEYHNEQFF.

V usage is TRBV19 and J usage is TRBJ2-7, with TRBD1 matching over 8 bases. There are 15 residues in the CDR3. Germline CDR1 LNHDA, CDR2 SQIVND (reference sequence). Germline trimming cut 6 bases from V and 8 bases from J; bases unmatched to any gene: 15. Here the CDR3 DNA reads TGTGCCAGTAGCCCTCTCCGGGACAGGACGGACCAGCAGTACTTC. Protein sequence: CASSPLRDRTDQQYF.